Presented here are 16 T cell receptor beta chains from one specimen sequenced in a study of shared clonotypes between healthy human individuals. CD45RO-negative CD8 cells positively selected for CCR7 made up the naive population, which excluded terminally differentiated effector memory CD45RA+ cells. Produced via immunoSEQ multiplex PCR; TCRdb's table is partial and in-frame only. The sample has roughly 570,000 clones, roughly 98% seen once; the top ten hold roughly 0.29%. Sequenced sample: naive CD8+ T cells sorted from blood. These receptors came from a young man in good health.

As DNA, the CDR3 is TGTGCCAGCAGCAGAACCGGGACAGGAACCTACGAGCAGTACTTC. Translating it yields CASSRTGTGTYEQYF. The chain couples TRBV6-1 to TRBJ2-7; TRBD1 aligns across 8 bases. The CDR3 contains 15 residues. Germline V gene data show CDR1 as MNHNS and CDR2 as SASEGT. V lost 6 bases to trimming and J lost 2 bases; unmatched junction nucleotides: 9.

The chain couples TRBV5-8 to TRBJ2-2; 7 bases agree with TRBD1. The CDR3 sequence is 18 residues long. CDR1 and CDR2 (germline): SGHTS, YDEGEE. Losses at the gene ends were 1 base for V and 0 bases for J; bases not matched to a gene: 9. DNA of the CDR3: TGTGCCAGCAGCTTGAGGACCACAGGGGCCCCGAACACCGGGGAGCTGTTTTTT. Its protein is CASSLRTTGAPNTGELFF.

The chain is built from TRBV19 and TRBJ1-2; weak D call: TRBD1 (6 bases). Trimming removed 3 bases from V and 7 bases from J, with 18 bases in between. CDR3 length: 15 amino acids. Germline V gene lookup returns CDR1 LNHDA and CDR2 SQIVND (reference sequence). The CDR3 reads CASSIVGGALIGYTF. As DNA, the CDR3 is TGTGCCAGTAGTATTGTAGGGGGGGCCCTCATTGGCTACACCTTC. Drawing the rest from reference TRBV19 and TRBJ1-2, the complete variable domain is DGGITQSPKYLFRKEGQNVTLSCEQNLNHDAMYWYRQDPGQGLRLIYYSQIVNDFQKGDIAEGYSVSREKKESFPLTVTSAQKNPTAFYLCASSIVGGALIGYTFGSGTRLTVV.

The chain joins TRBV14 to TRBJ2-1; the D call may be TRBD1 or TRBD2 (5 bases each). Per the germline V gene, CDR1 is SGHDN and CDR2 is FVKESK. The CDR3 has 14 amino acids. Trimming stripped 3 bases from V and 5 bases from J, with 11 bases between. The CDR3 DNA sequence: TGTGCCAGCAGCCAGGGGGTTCGGAACAATGAGCAGTTCTTC. Translating gives CASSQGVRNNEQFF.

J is TRBJ2-3 and V is TRBV18; D unresolved. The CDR3 sequence is 17 residues long. V was trimmed by 2 bases and J by 0 bases, leaving 15 bases between them. CDR1 is KGHSH and CDR2 is LQKENI in the germline V gene. This CDR3 reads CASSPLKGRASTDTQYF. The CDR3 nucleotides read TGTGCCAGCTCACCATTAAAGGGCAGAGCTAGCACAGATACGCAGTATTTT.

The chain recombines TRBV4-3 with TRBJ2-3; TRBD2 agrees at 16 bases. J gave up 3 bases and V 6 bases, and 9 bases lay outside the gene matches. In germline, CDR1 is LGHNA, CDR2 YSLEER. The CDR3 is made up of 18 amino acids. In DNA form, the CDR3 reads TGCGCCAGCAGTGGAGGGGGACTAGCGGGAGGGCCGACAGATACGCAGTATTTT. It codes for CASSGGGLAGGPTDTQYF.

This clone showed up just once. V and J are TRBV7-9 and TRBJ2-3; possible D gene TRBD1, 6 bases. Deletions cut 3 bases from V and 3 bases from J, with 13 bases between. Germline CDR1 is SEHNR and CDR2 is FQNEAQ (reference sequence). CDR3 length: 15 amino acids. The CDR3 DNA follows: TGTGCCAGCAGCTTGGGACATGGCTCAACAGATACGCAGTATTTT. Translation: CASSLGHGSTDTQYF.

The V and J genes are TRBV19 and TRBJ2-7, with 9 bases lining up with TRBD1. The CDR3 runs 18 residues. The V and J ends lost 3 bases and 2 bases, in that order; junction bases with no gene match: 14. CDR1 is LNHDA, CDR2 SQIVND, per germline (reference sequence). DNA of the CDR3: TGTGCCAGTAGTATCGGGACGGGACAGGGTCCGTATACCTACGAGCAGTACTTC. Residues: CASSIGTGQGPYTYEQYF. Complete variable domain (other parts from reference TRBV19 and TRBJ2-7): DGGITQSPKYLFRKEGQNVTLSCEQNLNHDAMYWYRQDPGQGLRLIYYSQIVNDFQKGDIAEGYSVSREKKESFPLTVTSAQKNPTAFYLCASSIGTGQGPYTYEQYFGPGTRLTVT.

The V and J genes are TRBV7-9 and TRBJ2-1, with TRBD2 matching over 8 bases. The CDR3 totals 16 residues. CDR1 is SEHNR, CDR2 FQNEAQ, per germline (reference sequence). After removal of 6 bases from V and 8 bases from J, the junction contained 15 bases not matched to a gene. CDR3 sequence reads: CASSFLSGTLGDEQFF. The DNA of the CDR3 is TGTGCCAGCAGTTTCCTTAGCGGGACCCTCGGGGATGAGCAGTTCTTC.

This chain joins TRBV7-9 and TRBJ2-2; D is unresolved. The CDR3 sequence is 12 residues long. From germline, CDR1 is SEHNR and CDR2 FQNEAQ (reference sequence). The V and J ends lost 5 bases and 4 bases respectively, with 5 bases between them. The CDR3 DNA reads as TGTGCCAGCAGCCCGACCACCGGGGAGCTGTTTTTT. Translated, it gives CASSPTTGELFF.

This clone was counted a single time. V usage is TRBV2 and J usage is TRBJ2-3, with no clear D. With 7 bases removed from V and 2 bases from J, the gap between germline ends came to 4 bases. This CDR3 is 11 amino acids long. CDR1 is SNHLY and CDR2 is FYNNEI in the germline V gene. CDR3 sequence reads: CASIYTDTQYF. DNA of the CDR3: TGTGCCAGCATATACACAGATACGCAGTATTTT.

CDR3 in amino acids: CASSLTGLAGNYEQYF. CDR3 nucleotides: TGTGCCAGCAGCTTGACCGGACTAGCGGGAAACTACGAGCAGTACTTC. The chain recombines TRBV11-2 with TRBJ2-7; 12 bases map to TRBD2. This CDR3 region has 16 residues. V shed 3 bases and J 3 bases; nucleotides not matched to a gene: 6. Germline V gene sequence: CDR1 SGHAT, CDR2 FQNNGV.

The rearrangement links TRBV27 to TRBJ1-2; D unresolved. The V and J ends lost 7 bases and 8 bases respectively, with 11 bases between them. The CDR3 consists of 11 residues. Germline V gives CDR1 MNHEY, CDR2 SMNVEV (reference sequence). The CDR3 nucleotides read TGTGCCAGCACCAATGGGCGGGGCTACACCTTC. It translates to CASTNGRGYTF.

V usage is TRBV28 and J usage is TRBJ1-1; D ambiguous. The CDR3 contains 13 residues. Germline lookup yields CDR1 MDHEN and CDR2 SYDVKM. Trimming left V 3 bases short and J 5 bases short, with 10 bases between. DNA of the CDR3: TGTGCCAGCAGTTTCCCCAGGAGGACTGAAGCTTTCTTT. This encodes CASSFPRRTEAFF.

The chain carries TRBV11-2 and TRBJ2-5; D is uncertain. Looked up from germline, CDR1 is SGHAT and CDR2 is FQNNGV. Deletions cut 1 base from V and 2 bases from J, with 20 bases between. This CDR3 contains 18 residues. In nucleotides, the CDR3 is TGTGCCAGCAGCTTAGTGACCATACCAAGGACGGAGCAAGAGACCCAGTACTTC. Protein sequence: CASSLVTIPRTEQETQYF.

V is TRBV9 and J is TRBJ2-3; D might be TRBD1 or TRBD2, each matching 5 bases. V lost 3 bases and J 2 bases, leaving 10 bases between the germline ends. CDR1 and CDR2 (germline): SGDLS, YYNGEE. This CDR3 is 14 amino acids long. CDR3 sequence reads: CASSAGTFTDTQYF. CDR3 nucleotides: TGTGCCAGCAGCGCCGGGACCTTCACAGATACGCAGTATTTT. Variable domain in full (rest from reference TRBV9 and TRBJ2-3): DSGVTQTPKHLITATGQRVTLRCSPRSGDLSVYWYQQSLDQGLQFLIQYYNGEERAKGNILERFSAQQFPDLHSELNLSSLELGDSALYFCASSAGTFTDTQYFGPGTRLTVL.